This T cell receptor beta chain derives from a study of Graves' ophthalmopathy and Graves' hyperthyroidism (dated by TCRdb to the late 2010s). Background for the entire study: Hyperthyroidism was considered stable if no progression to ophthalmopathy occurred within 18 months of follow-up. To explore V-J signatures that separate ophthalmopathy from hyperthyroidism, a discovery set of about a hundred patients was enrolled, consisting of approximately 45 with ophthalmopathy and roughly 60 with stable hyperthyroidism. In more than five hyperthyroidism patients, T-cell repertoires of thyroid tissue and blood were compared. An independent validation cohort was composed of some 18 hyperthyroidism patients and roughly 16 patients who later progressed from hyperthyroidism to ophthalmopathy. In total, approximately 130 blood samples were TCR-sequenced: 43 ophthalmopathy, approximately 80 hyperthyroidism and about 17 hyperthyroidism-to-ophthalmopathy patients. To tell Graves' ophthalmopathy apart from Graves' hyperthyroidism, and to predict which patients would progress to ophthalmopathy, the study relied on TCR beta repertoire signatures. Following sample collection, hyperthyroidism patients were given methimazole at a starting dose of 30 mg daily, and ophthalmopathy patients were given high-dose intravenous methylprednisolone.

The hyperthyroidism patients were 18 to 65 years old and newly diagnosed, with a disease duration of less than 2 months. Patients with other autoimmune diseases, uncontrolled infections, pregnancy or lactation were excluded. Diagnosis was based on clinical symptoms, serum thyroxine, TRAb, thyroid ultrasound and orbital computed tomography. Trizol reagent was used to extract the total RNA, and its quality was then checked on an Agilent 2100 Bioanalyzer. Overall study results and their limits: In validation, the model predicted ophthalmopathy progression with less than 71% sensitivity and about 73% specificity; 12 predicted patients were CT-confirmed with GO in a median of around 6.5 months. Most expanded thyroid clonotypes with frequency above 0.001 were also detected in blood, suggesting blood repertoires may reflect the thyroid immune response. The 13-signature model separated ophthalmopathy from stable hyperthyroidism with approximately 90% sensitivity and about 84% specificity in cross-validation, and 80%/75% in the test set. Sample size was not statistically predetermined, and group allocation was not concealed from the investigators.

For repertoire sequencing, the TCR beta CDR3 regions were amplified from RNA transcripts. HTBI primers and the Qiagen OneStep RT-PCR kit were used in a first-round RT-PCR, which was followed by a second-round multiplex PCR, size selection and purification. Libraries were sequenced paired-end with 100 bp reads on an Illumina HiSeq2000. The original pipeline was this. Reads were processed with SOAPnuke, discarding reads with adapters, uncalled bases, mean Phred below 15, or no exact constant-primer or identifier match. High-quality paired reads were merged with COPE v1.2.5. Each unique nucleotide sequence was defined as a clonotype, and clonotypes were aligned to IMGT TRB V, D and J references with MiTCR v1.1. Only V-J combinations with frequency above 0.0001 were analysed, covering about 99% of repertoires. A TCR clonal expansion and chaos score per V-J combination was defined as the ratio of F50 clonal expansion to chaos observed in the TCRdist matrix. Welch's t-statistics and random forest were used to reduce the features to about twelve V-J combinations, which were then used as input to a naive Bayes classifier. Thyroid-blood repertoire similarity was quantified with the Morisita-Horn index. Using fastp trimming at Q25 and MiXCR clonotype assembly, TCRdb reanalyzed the public sequencing data and kept in-frame beta chains. Every CDR3 protein is listed once, alongside the most common genes and DNA of its rows. The V and J calls and clone size are TCRdb's, not the authors'. The table for this sample lists around 1,200,000 distinct CDR3 sequences; 35% to 40% of them were counted only once. 11% of the sample comes from the top ten.

This clonotype was seen many times. The target of this receptor is not known. No per-base quality is available; no much larger clone lies one base away. The origin of this receptor is an adult man with Graves' hyperthyroidism. The sample consisted of peripheral blood or thyroid tissue (not recorded which).

CDR3 protein: CASSLAPPPSYEQYF. The DNA is TGTGCCAGCAGCTTAGCGCCACCACCCTCCTACGAGCAGTACTTC. The sequence links TRBV7-8 to TRBJ2-7; too little of a D gene remains to name it. Between the V and J ends, shortened by 0 bases and 0 bases respectively, the junction contains 9 bases. From the cysteine up to the phenylalanine, the CDR3 has a length of 15 residues. Of the read, only the CDR3 DNA is kept; its 45 bases are in frame from base 1. CDR1 and CDR2, per the germline V gene, are SGHVS and FQNEAQ.